The 20 T cell receptor beta chains reported below all come from one sample, sequenced in a study of T cell responses to AZD1222 COVID-19 vaccine. The method was immunoSEQ multiplex PCR; TCRdb's version includes in-frame clones alone and lacks a portion of them. The sample includes some 160,000 clones, 85% to 95% seen only once; the top ten take approximately 4%. The specimen comprised peripheral blood, sampled on day 0 of AZD1222 vaccination. Every receptor here comes from an adult in good health.

The chain carries TRBV5-5 and TRBJ2-3; no reliable D call. Trimming removed 1 base from V and 2 bases from J, with 8 bases in between. The CDR3 spans 14 residues. The V gene's germline CDR1 is SGHKS and CDR2 YYEKEE (reference sequence). The CDR3 DNA follows: TGTGCCAGCAGCTTGATTGTCCACACAGATACGCAGTATTTT. It codes for CASSLIVHTDTQYF.

This chain joins TRBV11-3 and TRBJ2-1, with 7 bases fitting TRBD2. V lost 5 bases to trimming and J lost 2 bases; unmatched junction nucleotides: 9. This CDR3 region has 16 residues. Germline CDR1 is SGHNT and CDR2 is YENEEA. The CDR3 DNA is TGTGCCAGCAGCCCGGGGGGAGGCGGAACCTACAATGAGCAGTTCTTC. The encoded protein is CASSPGGGGTYNEQFF.

V is TRBV28 and J is TRBJ2-7; the D gene could be TRBD1 or TRBD2 (5 bases each). Germline CDR1 and CDR2: MDHEN and SYDVKM. CDR3 length: 13 residues. V was clipped by 6 bases and J by 4 bases, with 13 bases between them. The CDR3 DNA reads TGTGCCAGCAGCGGGGCGTTTCGGTACGAGCAGTACTTC. Translated, it gives CASSGAFRYEQYF.

The genes are TRBV28 and TRBJ1-5; D not certain. CDR1 MDHEN and CDR2 SYDVKM come from the germline V gene. The V end was cut by 5 bases, the J end by 2 bases, with 13 bases between. CDR3 length equals 15 residues. CDR3 sequence reads: CASSPRGHGNQPQHF. The DNA for the CDR3 is TGTGCCAGCAGTCCCCGCGGTCATGGCAATCAGCCCCAGCATTTT.

This chain links TRBV23-1 with TRBJ2-7, with TRBD1 matching 9 bases. TRBV23-1 is marked as an open reading frame, function uncertain. This CDR3 has 13 residues. V shed 9 bases, J shed 6 bases, and the junction held 9 bases outside the gene matches. As DNA, the CDR3 is TGCGCCAGGGAGGGGGACAGGGTCTGCGAGCAGTACTTC. Its protein is CAREGDRVCEQYF.

V gene TRBV19 combines with J gene TRBJ2-3, with D tentatively TRBD2 (5 bases). This CDR3 comprises 15 residues. V shed 2 bases and J shed 0 bases, with 9 bases lying between them. Germline CDR1 and CDR2: LNHDA and SQIVND (reference sequence). The CDR3 here is CASSIPGSSTDTQYF. CDR3 in DNA: TGTGCCAGTAGTATACCGGGATCTAGCACAGATACGCAGTATTTT.

The chain uses TRBV5-1 and TRBJ2-2; the D is unclear. The CDR3 has 15 residues. The germline V gene encodes CDR1 SGHRS and CDR2 YFSETQ. Trimming cost V 0 bases and J 3 bases, with 9 bases left between them. The CDR3 DNA is TGCGCCAGCAGCTTGGCCGAAACTTACACCGGGGAGCTGTTTTTT. Protein product: CASSLAETYTGELFF.

V and J are TRBV5-1 and TRBJ1-2; 8 nucleotides match TRBD1. V trimming: 0 bases; J trimming: 7 bases; junction bases outside the gene matches: 8. The CDR3 runs to 15 residues. CDR1 SGHRS and CDR2 YFSETQ come from the germline V gene. CDR3 in DNA: TGCGCCAGCAGCTTGGCCGCAGGGGGCGAGCGTGGCTACACCTTC. Translating it yields CASSLAAGGERGYTF.

The chain couples TRBV6-6 to TRBJ1-5; D ambiguous. There are 14 residues in the CDR3. Germline V CDR1 and CDR2: MNHNY, SVGAGI (reference sequence). V shed 2 bases and J shed 11 bases, with 16 bases lying between them. CDR3 protein: CASSYDSRERAQHF. The CDR3 coding sequence is TGTGCCAGCAGTTACGATTCGAGGGAGAGGGCCCAGCATTTT.

The chain links TRBV28 to TRBJ1-6, with 8 positions matching TRBD1. The CDR3 contains 13 residues. The germline CDR1 and CDR2 sequences are MDHEN and SYDVKM. Trimming cost V 7 bases and J 10 bases; bases outside gene matches: 6. CDR3 protein: CASNTGGHSPLHF. The CDR3 coding sequence is TGTGCCAGCAACACAGGGGGACACTCACCCCTCCACTTT.

The V gene is TRBV15, the J gene TRBJ2-5; maybe TRBD1 (5 bases). V was shortened by 0 bases and J by 3 bases, with 20 bases between the two germline ends. The CDR3 covers 18 residues. The germline CDR1 and CDR2 sequences are LNHNV and YYDKDF (reference sequence). CDR3 DNA: TGTGCCACCAGCAGAGAGGGGCCCGATATACAAAACAAAGAGACCCAGTACTTC. Amino acid sequence: CATSREGPDIQNKETQYF.

J is TRBJ1-1 and V is TRBV29-1; a possible D gene is TRBD1 (6 bases). The CDR3 runs to 12 residues. Trimming left V 6 bases short and J 5 bases short, with 13 bases between. Germline V gene sequence: CDR1 SQVTM, CDR2 ANQGSEA. The CDR3 spells CSVVQGWTEAFF. The CDR3 DNA follows: TGCAGCGTAGTTCAGGGGTGGACTGAAGCTTTCTTT.

The J gene is TRBJ1-5, the V gene TRBV5-1, with TRBD1 matching 7 bases. This CDR3 is 13 amino acids long. V was clipped by 5 bases and J by 5 bases; unmatched bases: 4. In germline, CDR1 is SGHRS, CDR2 YFSETQ. The CDR3 loop reads CASRGDRDQPQHF. Written as DNA, the CDR3 is TGCGCCAGCAGGGGAGACAGGGATCAGCCCCAGCATTTT.

The CDR3, as DNA: TGCGCCAGCAGCCCAAACCAGGGACTAGCGGGGAATGAGCAGTTCTTC. It encodes CASSPNQGLAGNEQFF. This chain uses TRBV5-1 with TRBJ2-1; 13 nucleotides align to TRBD2. The CDR3 runs to 16 residues. V trimming: 4 bases; J trimming: 7 bases; junction bases outside the gene matches: 8. CDR1 and CDR2 from the germline V gene are SGHRS and YFSETQ. Full variable domain (rest looked up from reference TRBV5-1 and TRBJ2-1): KAGVTQTPRYLIKTRGQQVTLSCSPISGHRSVSWYQQTPGQGLQFLFEYFSETQRNKGNFPGRFSGRQFSNSRSEMNVSTLELGDSALYLCASSPNQGLAGNEQFFGPGTRLTVL.

This chain links TRBV5-4 with TRBJ2-5; D is perhaps TRBD2 (7 bases). The CDR3 runs 18 residues. V lost 3 bases and J lost 1, with 22 bases in between. The germline V gene has CDR1 SGHNT and CDR2 YYREEE (reference sequence). CDR3 residues: CASSSPRGGGPSQETQYF. The CDR3 DNA is TGTGCCAGCAGCTCGCCCCGGGGCGGGGGCCCTTCCCAAGAGACCCAGTACTTC.

V is TRBV7-9 and J is TRBJ2-1; D gene unclear. This CDR3 contains 13 residues. Germline V lookup: CDR1 SEHNR, CDR2 FQNEAQ (reference sequence). Trimming removed 5 bases from V and 4 bases from J, with 9 bases in between. CDR3 sequence (DNA): TGTGCCAGCAGCAATGGGCTTTACAATGAGCAGTTCTTC. As protein: CASSNGLYNEQFF.

The chain has TRBV19 and TRBJ1-4; TRBD1 might be the D (6 bases). Germline assignment: CDR1 LNHDA and CDR2 SQIVND (reference sequence). The CDR3 loop spans 15 amino acids. Trimming removed 6 bases at V and 14 bases at J, with 25 bases between. The CDR3 spells CASSQAGTRGYGLFF. The CDR3 coding sequence is TGTGCCAGTAGCCAAGCCGGGACAAGAGGGTACGGGCTGTTTTTT.

The chain carries TRBV6-1 and TRBJ2-5; D might be TRBD1 or TRBD2, each matching 5 bases. Looked up from germline, CDR1 is MNHNS and CDR2 is SASEGT. The CDR3 is made up of 16 amino acids. V was pared by 1 base and J by 0 bases, with 12 bases between. In DNA form, the CDR3 reads TGTGCCAGCAGTGAAGGAGGGACCTCATACCAAGAGACCCAGTACTTC. This encodes CASSEGGTSYQETQYF.

V usage is TRBV7-3 and J usage is TRBJ2-1; D could derive from TRBD1 or TRBD2 (5 bases each). The CDR3 has 14 residues. CDR1 SGHTA and CDR2 FQGTGA come from the germline V gene. The germline V and J ends were trimmed by 1 base and 4 bases, with 8 bases remaining between them. The CDR3 coding sequence is TGTGCCAGCAGCTTAAACGGGGCTTACAATGAGCAGTTCTTC. This codes for CASSLNGAYNEQFF.

This chain links TRBV27 with TRBJ2-5; tentatively, D is TRBD1 or TRBD2 (5 bases each). Trimming stripped 4 bases from V and 5 bases from J, with 11 bases between. This CDR3 contains 13 residues. CDR1 is MNHEY and CDR2 is SMNVEV in the germline V gene (reference sequence). The DNA for the CDR3 is TGTGCCAGCAGTTGGGACCGGCGGGAGACCCAGTACTTC. This translates into CASSWDRRETQYF.